These 16 T cell receptor beta chains were sequenced from one sample in a study of shared clonotypes between healthy human individuals. Assay used: immunoSEQ multiplex PCR; TCRdb lists only in-frame clones, some missing. The sample yields about 1.5 million clones, 95% to 99% seen once. Sequenced sample: naive CD4+ T cells sorted from blood. Regarding subset: CD45RA+ positively selected. These receptors were collected from a man aged 30-40 years in good health.

The CDR3 coding sequence is TGTGCCAGCAGTCCGCGCAGGCCTAGCTCTGGGGCCAACGTCCTGACTTTC. Amino acid sequence: CASSPRRPSSGANVLTF. The V and J genes are TRBV28 and TRBJ2-6; D is ambiguous. The CDR3 has 17 amino acids. The V end lost 5 bases, the J end lost 0 bases, and 14 bases lay between the germline ends. Per the germline V gene, CDR1 is MDHEN and CDR2 is SYDVKM.

The chain combines TRBV7-9 with TRBJ2-3; 7 nucleotides align to TRBD2. The V gene's germline CDR1 is SEHNR and CDR2 FQNEAQ (reference sequence). The V segment lost 5 bases and the J segment 1 base; nucleotides outside the gene matches: 9. The CDR3 is 16 amino acids. CDR3 residues: CASSSSLLAGTDTQYF. The CDR3 DNA is TGTGCCAGCAGCAGTAGTCTTCTAGCGGGCACAGATACGCAGTATTTT. The complete variable domain, with remaining parts taken from reference TRBV7-9 and TRBJ2-3, reads DTGVSQNPRHKITKRGQNVTFRCDPISEHNRLYWYRQTLGQGPEFLTYFQNEAQLEKSRLLSDRFSAERPKGSFSTLEIQRTEQGDSAMYLCASSSSLLAGTDTQYFGPGTRLTVL.

The chain uses TRBV27 and TRBJ1-2; 10 positions agree with TRBD1. The CDR3 is made up of 13 amino acids. V lost 7 bases to trimming and J lost 3 bases; unmatched junction nucleotides: 2. Germline-derived CDR1 and CDR2 are MNHEY and SMNVEV (reference sequence). The CDR3 DNA follows: TGTGCCAGCAACGGACAGGGGGACTATGGCTACACCTTC. This encodes CASNGQGDYGYTF.

This sequence joins TRBV11-2 and TRBJ1-5; a possible D gene is TRBD1 (5 bases). The ends were cut back, 1 base at V and 5 bases at J, with 9 bases in the middle. The CDR3 runs 14 residues. CDR1 SGHAT and CDR2 FQNNGV come from the germline V gene. DNA for the CDR3: TGTGCCAGCAGCTTAGCGGGGGGGGATCAGCCCCAGCATTTT. Its translation is CASSLAGGDQPQHF.

A single count supports this clone. The rearrangement uses TRBV2 and TRBJ2-6; maybe TRBD2 (7 bases). CDR1 SNHLY and CDR2 FYNNEI come from the germline V gene. The CDR3 runs 16 residues. V was trimmed by 7 bases and J by 4 bases, leaving 17 bases between them. CDR3 DNA sequence: TGTGCCAGCACGAGGGGGGGACTCGGCGGGGCCAACGTCCTGACTTTC. Translated: CASTRGGLGGANVLTF.

V gene TRBV25-1 combines with J gene TRBJ2-1; D is ambiguous. The CDR3 is made up of 13 amino acids. Trimming shortened V by 10 bases and J by 6 bases, and 16 bases separated the two germline ends. CDR1 MGHDK and CDR2 SYGVNS come from the germline V gene. CDR3 loop: CATSGDSFNEQFF. The DNA for the CDR3 is TGTGCCACCTCCGGTGACTCTTTCAATGAGCAGTTCTTC. The full variable domain, with the rest looked up from reference TRBV25-1 and TRBJ2-1, is EADIYQTPRYLVIGTGKKITLECSQTMGHDKMYWYQQDPGMELHLIHYSYGVNSTEKGDLSSESTVSRIRTEHFPLTLESARPSHTSQYLCATSGDSFNEQFFGPGTRLTVL.

The chain couples TRBV5-5 to TRBJ2-7; no reliable D call. V lost 4 bases and J lost 4, with 15 bases in between. Germline assignment: CDR1 SGHKS and CDR2 YYEKEE (reference sequence). This CDR3 has 14 amino acids. CDR3: CASSDKSWSYEQYF. CDR3 in DNA: TGTGCCAGCAGCGATAAAAGTTGGAGTTACGAGCAGTACTTC.

In this sample, this clone turned up once. V gene TRBV28 combines with J gene TRBJ1-2; the D is unclear. V lost 2 bases and J 4 bases, leaving 8 bases between the germline ends. The CDR3 contains 13 residues. In germline, CDR1 is MDHEN, CDR2 SYDVKM. CDR3 sequence: CASSLGSRYGYTF. The CDR3 nucleotides read TGTGCCAGCAGTTTAGGCAGCCGCTATGGCTACACCTTC.

The chain employs TRBV5-1 and TRBJ2-2; 8 bases fit TRBD2. Per germline, CDR1 SGHRS and CDR2 YFSETQ. After removal of 2 bases from V and 7 bases from J, the junction contained 1 base not matched to a gene. The CDR3 consists of 13 residues. The CDR3 protein is CASSFGTSGELFF. CDR3 DNA sequence: TGCGCCAGCAGCTTTGGGACTAGCGGGGAGCTGTTTTTT.

This sequence joins TRBV15 and TRBJ2-3; TRBD1 might be the D (6 bases). The CDR3 consists of 13 residues. Germline CDR1 reads LNHNV; CDR2 reads YYDKDF (reference sequence). Trimming pared 9 bases from V and 2 bases from J, leaving 12 bases between. In DNA form, the CDR3 reads TGTGCCACAGAACAGGGTAACACAGATACGCAGTATTTT. Its translation: CATEQGNTDTQYF.

The chain joins TRBV18 to TRBJ2-1, with TRBD2 matching over 12 bases. Unmatched junction bases numbered 10, after V lost 3 bases and J lost 1 base. The CDR3 extends over 19 amino acids. Germline V CDR1 and CDR2: KGHSH, LQKENI. The CDR3 sequence is CASSPKTSGGFGSYNEQFF. In DNA, the CDR3 is TGTGCCAGCTCACCCAAGACTAGCGGGGGTTTCGGGTCCTACAATGAGCAGTTCTTC.

The rearrangement links TRBV5-1 to TRBJ2-1; D gene uncertain. Trimming pared 0 bases from V and 7 bases from J, leaving 11 bases between. The length of the CDR3 is 14 residues. CDR1 is SGHRS, CDR2 YFSETQ, per germline. CDR3 sequence reads: CASSLVGPENEQFF. For the CDR3, the DNA is TGCGCCAGCAGCTTGGTTGGACCTGAGAATGAGCAGTTCTTC.

The gene calls are TRBV9 and TRBJ2-7; D is unresolved. V lost 2 bases and J lost 1, with 13 bases in between. Germline loops: CDR1 SGDLS, CDR2 YYNGEE. This CDR3 is 15 amino acids long. The CDR3 nucleotides are TGTGCCAGCAGCGTTTTTAGTGCCGCTTCCTACGAGCAGTACTTC. Its translation: CASSVFSAASYEQYF.

As concerns this clone: Other DNA sequences in the sample encode the same CDR3. The genes are TRBV7-2 and TRBJ2-3; a possible D gene is TRBD2 (6 bases). Per germline, CDR1 SGHTA and CDR2 FQGNSA. Trimming pared 0 bases from V and 5 bases from J, leaving 9 bases between. This CDR3 is 14 amino acids long. The chain's CDR3 is CASSLAGGLDTQYF. The CDR3 DNA follows: TGTGCCAGCAGCTTAGCGGGAGGTTTAGATACGCAGTATTTT.

The chain uses TRBV6-4 and TRBJ2-6; tentative D call: TRBD2 (7 bases). V was pared by 5 bases and J by 2 bases, with 16 bases between. The germline CDR1 and CDR2 sequences are MRHNA and SNTAGT. CDR3 length: 17 amino acids. The CDR3 nucleotides read TGTGCCAGCAGTCCATTCGGGGGGCGGACTGGGGCCAACGTCCTGACTTTC. Protein product: CASSPFGGRTGANVLTF.

The rearrangement uses TRBV19 and TRBJ2-7; the match to TRBD1 covers 8 bases. V lost 1 base and J lost 7; bases outside the gene matches: 12. Germline V CDR1 and CDR2: LNHDA, SQIVND (reference sequence). The CDR3 extends over 16 amino acids. The CDR3 nucleotides are TGTGCCAGTAGTATAGTTGCAGGGGGCGGACAAAGGGAGCAGTACTTC. It is translated as CASSIVAGGGQREQYF.